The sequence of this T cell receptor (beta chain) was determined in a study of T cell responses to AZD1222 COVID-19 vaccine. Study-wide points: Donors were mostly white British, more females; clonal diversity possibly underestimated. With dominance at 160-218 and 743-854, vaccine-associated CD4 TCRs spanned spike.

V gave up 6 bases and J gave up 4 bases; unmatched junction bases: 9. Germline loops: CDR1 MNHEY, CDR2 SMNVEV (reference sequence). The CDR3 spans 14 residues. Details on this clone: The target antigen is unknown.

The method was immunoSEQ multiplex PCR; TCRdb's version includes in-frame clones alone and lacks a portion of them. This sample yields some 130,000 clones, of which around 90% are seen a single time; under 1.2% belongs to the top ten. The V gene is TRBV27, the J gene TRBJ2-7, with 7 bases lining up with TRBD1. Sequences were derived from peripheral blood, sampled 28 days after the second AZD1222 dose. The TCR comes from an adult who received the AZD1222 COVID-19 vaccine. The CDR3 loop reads CASRWVGGPYEQYF. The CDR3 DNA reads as TGTGCCAGCAGATGGGTAGGGGGCCCTTACGAGCAGTACTTC.